This passage covers 28 T cell receptor beta chains from one sample sequenced in a study of a mutant IDH1 vaccine in newly diagnosed glioma. Specified time point: week 23, last vaccination. Each dose of the vaccine consisted of 300 ug of mutant IDH1 20-mer peptide, with topical imiquimod. These receptors lack a known antigen. Sequenced by immunoSEQ multiplex PCR; TCRdb stores in-frame clones only, minus some. The top ten clones hold 6.5% to 9.5% of a sample with 50,000 to 70,000 clones, around 80% of them seen once. The sample was PBMCs, taken from a glioma patient whose treatment included an IDH1 peptide vaccine. The receptor set was obtained from a woman between 40 and 55 years old with glioma. Some clones in this sample may be carry-over from other donors' samples.

This sequence joins TRBV5-1 and TRBJ2-3; 13 nucleotides line up with TRBD2. The ends lost 0 bases at V and 5 bases at J; junction bases unmatched: 0. The germline gives CDR1 SGHRS, CDR2 YFSETQ. The CDR3 sequence is 15 residues long. CDR3 coding DNA: TGCGCCAGCAGCTTGGGGACTAGCGGGGGAGATACGCAGTATTTT. It is translated as CASSLGTSGGDTQYF.

V usage is TRBV28 and J usage is TRBJ2-7; D tentatively reads TRBD1 or TRBD2 (5 bases each). Trimming cost V 1 base and J 3 bases, with 10 bases left between them. The CDR3 totals 14 residues. Germline V gene lookup returns CDR1 MDHEN and CDR2 SYDVKM. The CDR3 DNA sequence: TGTGCCAGCAGTTTATACGGGGCTAGCTACGAGCAGTACTTC. Translating it yields CASSLYGASYEQYF.

The chain has TRBV18 and TRBJ2-7; D not certain. Germline loops: CDR1 KGHSH, CDR2 LQKENI. V shed 3 bases and J shed 4 bases, with 7 bases lying between them. The CDR3 consists of 12 residues. DNA of the CDR3: TGTGCCAGCTCACCCAATGGGTACGAGCAGTACTTC. Encoded protein: CASSPNGYEQYF.

The V call is TRBV29-1, the J call TRBJ2-3, with D perhaps TRBD2 (7 bases). The V gene's germline CDR1 is SQVTM and CDR2 ANQGSEA. The CDR3 is 13 amino acids. Trimming pared 3 bases from V and 3 bases from J, leaving 10 bases between. For the CDR3, the DNA is TGCAGCGTTGATGAGGGGGGGACAGATACGCAGTATTTT. It is translated as CSVDEGGTDTQYF.

This clone was seen only a few times. V and J are TRBV6-1 and TRBJ1-2; the D is unclear. With 7 bases removed from V and 8 bases from J, the gap between germline ends came to 14 bases. CDR1 is MNHNS and CDR2 is SASEGT in the germline V gene. The CDR3 spans 12 residues. CDR3 nucleotide sequence: TGTGCCAGCAAACTCGCAGGCCTCGGCTACACCTTC. Amino acids: CASKLAGLGYTF.

The chain recombines TRBV7-2 with TRBJ1-1; D uncertain. The CDR3 extends over 13 amino acids. With 1 base removed from V and 1 base from J, the gap between germline ends came to 4 bases. From germline, CDR1 is SGHTA and CDR2 FQGNSA. The CDR3 DNA is TGTGCCAGCAGCTTAGGACAGAACACTGAAGCTTTCTTT. Amino acids: CASSLGQNTEAFF.

This clone was seen just once. The gene calls are TRBV10-3 and TRBJ1-2, with no clear D. This CDR3 is built from 15 residues. Trimming took off 2 bases at V and 2 bases at J, with 12 bases between the two ends. Germline assignment: CDR1 ENHRY and CDR2 SYGVKD. CDR3 DNA: TGTGCCATCAGTGAGCTTGGGTCTCTAAACTATGGCTACACCTTC. Amino acids: CAISELGSLNYGYTF.

In this sample, this clone turned up a few times. The chain is built from TRBV19 and TRBJ1-1; no clear D gene. The germline V gene has CDR1 LNHDA and CDR2 SQIVND (reference sequence). This CDR3 comprises 13 residues. Trimming cost V 1 base and J 4 bases, with 7 bases left between them. CDR3 protein: CASSIGHGTEAFF. The CDR3 DNA is TGTGCCAGTAGTATAGGCCACGGCACTGAAGCTTTCTTT.

J is TRBJ2-2 and V is TRBV10-3; 7 bases line up with TRBD2. The CDR3 consists of 17 residues. Trimming cost V 3 bases and J 4 bases; bases outside gene matches: 11. Germline V gives CDR1 ENHRY, CDR2 SYGVKD. Here the CDR3 reads CAISEPGVGGITGELFF. Here the CDR3 DNA reads TGTGCCATCAGTGAACCGGGAGTGGGGGGGATCACCGGGGAGCTGTTTTTT.

This clone was picked up a small number of times. The CDR3 DNA follows: TGTGCCAGTACCGAACAGGGTGCTAATGAAAAACTGTTTTTT. Protein product: CASTEQGANEKLFF. V gene TRBV19 combines with J gene TRBJ1-4; the D gene is possibly TRBD1 (6 bases). Between the trimmed V and J ends, which lost 7 bases and 3 bases, there was a span of 12 bases. Germline assignment: CDR1 LNHDA and CDR2 SQIVND (reference sequence). CDR3 length equals 14 residues. Looking up the rest from reference TRBV19 and TRBJ1-4 gives the full variable domain: DGGITQSPKYLFRKEGQNVTLSCEQNLNHDAMYWYRQDPGQGLRLIYYSQIVNDFQKGDIAEGYSVSREKKESFPLTVTSAQKNPTAFYLCASTEQGANEKLFFGSGTQLSVL.

The V call is TRBV5-6, the J call TRBJ2-1; a possible D gene is TRBD2 (6 bases). Trimming took 6 bases from V and 5 from J, leaving 9 bases between them. The CDR3 is 12 amino acids. Germline V lookup: CDR1 SGHDT, CDR2 YYEEEE. The CDR3 loop reads CASTGTHNEQFF. CDR3 sequence (DNA): TGTGCCAGCACCGGGACTCACAATGAGCAGTTCTTC.

The chain recombines TRBV7-2 with TRBJ2-5; a weak D match, TRBD2 (6 bases). Germline lookup yields CDR1 SGHTA and CDR2 FQGNSA. The germline V and J ends were trimmed by 1 base and 4 bases, with 7 bases remaining between them. This CDR3 has 13 amino acids. The CDR3 nucleotides read TGTGCCAGCAGCTTAGTCGGGGGAGAGACCCAGTACTTC. Encoded protein: CASSLVGGETQYF.

The chain links TRBV9 to TRBJ2-1, with 15 bases fitting TRBD2. CDR3 length: 16 amino acids. After removal of 7 bases from V and 0 bases from J, the junction contained 2 bases not matched to a gene. Germline V CDR1 and CDR2: SGDLS, YYNGEE. The CDR3 coding sequence is TGTGCCAGCGGGACTAGCGGGGGGTCCTCCTACAATGAGCAGTTCTTC. Translating it yields CASGTSGGSSYNEQFF.

The chain couples TRBV4-3 to TRBJ1-1; 7 bases align to TRBD1. Germline values: CDR1 LGHNA, CDR2 YSLEER. V shed 5 bases, J shed 10 bases, and the junction held 7 bases outside the gene matches. CDR3 length: 12 amino acids. The CDR3: CASSNQGGVAFF. CDR3 DNA: TGCGCCAGCAGCAACCAGGGGGGGGTAGCTTTCTTT.

This chain uses TRBV25-1 with TRBJ2-2, with D perhaps being TRBD1 or TRBD2 (5 bases each). This CDR3 region has 15 residues. The V end lost 4 bases, the J end lost 1 base, and 10 bases lay between the germline ends. CDR1 and CDR2 (germline): MGHDK, SYGVNS. CDR3 in amino acids: CASSVGTVNTGELFF. The DNA for the CDR3 is TGTGCCAGCAGTGTGGGGACGGTGAACACCGGGGAGCTGTTTTTT.

The rearrangement uses TRBV7-9 and TRBJ2-5, with 15 nucleotides matching TRBD2. This CDR3 has 17 amino acids. Losses at the gene ends were 4 bases for V and 2 bases for J; bases not matched to a gene: 5. CDR1 is SEHNR and CDR2 is FQNEAQ in the germline V gene (reference sequence). The chain's CDR3 is CASSSGLAGGRQETQYF. For the CDR3, the DNA is TGTGCCAGCAGCTCGGGACTAGCGGGGGGCCGTCAAGAGACCCAGTACTTC.

This CDR3 reads CASSFPPGGGPYEQYF. The CDR3 DNA reads TGTGCCAGCAGCTTTCCCCCAGGGGGGGGACCCTACGAGCAGTACTTC. The chain links TRBV5-4 to TRBJ2-7, with D perhaps being TRBD1 or TRBD2 (7 bases each). V was shortened by 2 bases and J by 2 bases, with 17 bases between the two germline ends. This CDR3 spans 16 amino acids. Germline V gene data show CDR1 as SGHNT and CDR2 as YYREEE (reference sequence).

This clone appeared once. The chain combines TRBV4-3 with TRBJ2-2; 10 positions agree with TRBD1. This CDR3 is 20 amino acids long. V was clipped by 3 bases and J by 4 bases; unmatched bases: 17. Germline V gene lookup returns CDR1 LGHNA and CDR2 YSLEER. This chain's CDR3 is CASSHLTGGASGGRTGELFF. The DNA of the CDR3 is TGCGCCAGCAGCCATTTGACAGGGGGCGCAAGCGGGGGTCGCACCGGGGAGCTGTTTTTT.

The chain couples TRBV18 to TRBJ1-1, with 9 bases that match TRBD1. The CDR3 covers 17 residues. Germline CDR1 and CDR2: KGHSH and LQKENI. V lost 1 base, J lost 5 bases, and 11 bases stayed unmatched. The CDR3 reads CASSPRPQQGAGTEAFF. The CDR3 region has the DNA TGTGCCAGCTCACCACGCCCCCAACAGGGGGCGGGAACTGAAGCTTTCTTT.

This clone turned up a few times. This chain uses TRBV18 with TRBJ2-7; D possibly corresponds to TRBD1 (6 bases). The CDR3 loop spans 12 amino acids. Per the germline V gene, CDR1 is KGHSH and CDR2 is LQKENI. V was trimmed by 3 bases and J by 5 bases, leaving 8 bases between them. CDR3 amino acids: CASSPTGNEQYF. CDR3 in DNA: TGTGCCAGCTCACCCACAGGGAACGAGCAGTACTTC.

V and J are TRBV11-2 and TRBJ2-3, with D unresolved. V was cut by 5 bases and J by 4 bases, with 10 bases left in between. Germline lookup yields CDR1 SGHAT and CDR2 FQNNGV. The CDR3 runs to 13 residues. CDR3 loop: CASSLGGADTQYF. The CDR3 bases are TGTGCCAGCAGCCTGGGTGGGGCAGATACGCAGTATTTT.

The V call is TRBV21-1, the J call TRBJ2-5; the table's D gene call, TRBD2, was not cross checked with the DNA. TRBV21-1 is assigned pseudogene status. The CDR3 has 14 residues. The CDR3 nucleotides read TGTGCCAGCAGCAAAAACCCCGCGGGGACCCCCCAGTACTTC. Its translation: CASSKNPAGTPQYF.

The V call is TRBV19, the J call TRBJ2-7, with D maybe TRBD1 (6 bases). V shed 2 bases and J shed 0 bases, with 8 bases lying between them. This CDR3 comprises 14 residues. CDR1 is LNHDA and CDR2 is SQIVND in the germline V gene (reference sequence). In DNA, the CDR3 is TGTGCCAGTAGTATATCAGGGGACTCCTACGAGCAGTACTTC. It yields the protein CASSISGDSYEQYF.

V gene TRBV9 combines with J gene TRBJ1-2; 7 bases agree with TRBD1. Germline V gene sequence: CDR1 SGDLS, CDR2 YYNGEE. The CDR3 runs to 14 residues. V gave up 4 bases and J gave up 13 bases; unmatched junction bases: 16. The CDR3 DNA reads as TGTGCCAGCAGCTCAGGCCCCCCGACAGGGTCTGGCACCTTC. Its translation is CASSSGPPTGSGTF.

V gene TRBV10-3 combines with J gene TRBJ1-6; 7 positions match TRBD1. CDR3 size: 15 residues. Germline V gives CDR1 ENHRY, CDR2 SYGVKD. Unmatched junction bases numbered 6, after V lost 3 bases and J lost 7 bases. CDR3 region: CAISDPTGRNSPLHF. The DNA of the CDR3 is TGTGCCATCAGTGACCCGACAGGGCGAAATTCACCCCTCCACTTT.

This clone was counted a single time. The J gene is TRBJ2-6, the V gene TRBV5-6; 7 bases align to TRBD1. This CDR3 is 17 amino acids long. Per germline, CDR1 SGHDT and CDR2 YYEEEE. Trimming removed 1 base from V and 4 bases from J; junction bases left unmatched: 8. In DNA, the CDR3 is TGTGCCAGCAGCTTGCCCAGGGGGTTGGTCGGGGCCAACGTCCTGACTTTC. This sequence encodes CASSLPRGLVGANVLTF.

The chain combines TRBV29-1 with TRBJ1-6; tentative D call: TRBD1 (6 bases). The length of the CDR3 is 13 residues. The V end was cut by 8 bases, the J end by 7 bases, with 15 bases between. The germline gives CDR1 SQVTM, CDR2 ANQGSEA. The CDR3 region has the DNA TGCAGCTTCCGTGCAGGGGCCAATTCACCCCTCCACTTT. This gives the protein CSFRAGANSPLHF. The full variable domain, completed using reference TRBV29-1 and TRBJ1-6, is SAVISQKPSRDICQRGTSLTIQCQVDSQVTMMFWYRQQPGQSLTLIATANQGSEATYESGFVIDKFPISRPNLTFSTLTVSNMSPEDSSIYLCSFRAGANSPLHFGNGTRLTVT.

This clone was counted only a few times. The rearrangement links TRBV11-2 to TRBJ1-2; D not resolved. Per germline, CDR1 SGHAT and CDR2 FQNNGV. This CDR3 contains 11 residues. The ends were cut back, 5 bases at V and 2 bases at J, with 3 bases in the middle. The CDR3 DNA follows: TGTGCCAGCAGCCCAAACTATGGCTACACCTTC. This sequence encodes CASSPNYGYTF.